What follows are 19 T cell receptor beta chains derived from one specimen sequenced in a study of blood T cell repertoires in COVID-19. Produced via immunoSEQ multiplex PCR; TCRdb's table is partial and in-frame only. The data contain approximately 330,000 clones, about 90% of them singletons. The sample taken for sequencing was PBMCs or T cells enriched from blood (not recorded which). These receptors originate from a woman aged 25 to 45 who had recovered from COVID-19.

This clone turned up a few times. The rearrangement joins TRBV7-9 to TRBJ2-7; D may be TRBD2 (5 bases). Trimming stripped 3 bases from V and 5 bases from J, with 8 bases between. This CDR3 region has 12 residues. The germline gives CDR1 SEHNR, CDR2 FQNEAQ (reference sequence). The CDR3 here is CASSLVGDEQYF. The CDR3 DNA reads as TGTGCCAGCAGCTTGGTCGGGGACGAGCAGTACTTC.

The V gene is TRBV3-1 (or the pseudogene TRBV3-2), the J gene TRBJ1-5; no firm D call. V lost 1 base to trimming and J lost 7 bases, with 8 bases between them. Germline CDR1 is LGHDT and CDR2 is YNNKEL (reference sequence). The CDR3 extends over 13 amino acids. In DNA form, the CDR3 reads TGTGCCAGCAGCCAAGTGGGCGCCCAGCCCCAGCATTTT. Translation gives CASSQVGAQPQHF.

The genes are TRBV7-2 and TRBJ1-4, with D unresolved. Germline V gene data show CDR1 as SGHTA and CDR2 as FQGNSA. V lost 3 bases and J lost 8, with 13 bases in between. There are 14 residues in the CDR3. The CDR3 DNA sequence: TGTGCCAGCAGCTTTAGGGAGTTCAACGAAAAACTGTTTTTT. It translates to CASSFREFNEKLFF.

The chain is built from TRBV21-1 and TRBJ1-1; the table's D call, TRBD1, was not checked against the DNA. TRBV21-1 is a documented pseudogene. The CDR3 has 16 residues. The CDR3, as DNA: TGTGCCAGCAACAAGGGGGCCCCACGATCGAACACTGAAGCTTTCTTT. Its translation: CASNKGAPRSNTEAFF.

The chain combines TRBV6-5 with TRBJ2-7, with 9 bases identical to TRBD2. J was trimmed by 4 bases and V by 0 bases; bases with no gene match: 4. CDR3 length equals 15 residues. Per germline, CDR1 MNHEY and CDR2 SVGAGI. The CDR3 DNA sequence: TGTGCCAGCAGTTACTCGGCGGGGGGGAGATACGAGCAGTACTTC. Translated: CASSYSAGGRYEQYF.

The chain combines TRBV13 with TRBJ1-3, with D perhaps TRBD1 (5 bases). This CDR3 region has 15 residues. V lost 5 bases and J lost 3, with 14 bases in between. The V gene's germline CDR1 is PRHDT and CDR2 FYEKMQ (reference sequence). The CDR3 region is CASSPPGVYGNTIYF. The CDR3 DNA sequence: TGTGCCAGCAGCCCCCCGGGGGTTTATGGAAACACCATATATTTT.

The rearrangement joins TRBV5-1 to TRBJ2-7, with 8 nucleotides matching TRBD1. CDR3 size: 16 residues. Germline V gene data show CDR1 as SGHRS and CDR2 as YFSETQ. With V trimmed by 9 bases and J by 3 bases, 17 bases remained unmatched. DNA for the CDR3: TGCGCCACCAGACGAAAGGCGGGACAGGTTGACTACGAGCAGTACTTC. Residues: CATRRKAGQVDYEQYF.

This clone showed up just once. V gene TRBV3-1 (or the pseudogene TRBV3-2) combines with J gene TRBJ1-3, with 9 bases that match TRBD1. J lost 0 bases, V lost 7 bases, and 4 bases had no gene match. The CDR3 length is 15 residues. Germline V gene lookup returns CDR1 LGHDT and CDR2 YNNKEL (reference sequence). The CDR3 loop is CASTLTGGSGNTIYF. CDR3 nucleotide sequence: TGTGCCAGCACCTTGACAGGGGGCTCTGGAAACACCATATATTTT.

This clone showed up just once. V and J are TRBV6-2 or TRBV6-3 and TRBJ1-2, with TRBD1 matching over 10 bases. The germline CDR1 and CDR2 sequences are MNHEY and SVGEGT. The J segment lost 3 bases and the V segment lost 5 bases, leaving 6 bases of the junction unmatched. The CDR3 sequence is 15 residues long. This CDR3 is CASSHPGQGDYGYTF. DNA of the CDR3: TGTGCCAGCAGTCACCCCGGACAGGGGGACTATGGCTACACCTTC.

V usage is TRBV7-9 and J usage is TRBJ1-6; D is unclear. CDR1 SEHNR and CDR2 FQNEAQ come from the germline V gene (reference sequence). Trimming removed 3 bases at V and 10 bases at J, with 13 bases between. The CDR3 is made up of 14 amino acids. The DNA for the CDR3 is TGTGCCAGCAGCTTGTTATCCGAGGGCTCACCCCTCCACTTT. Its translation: CASSLLSEGSPLHF.

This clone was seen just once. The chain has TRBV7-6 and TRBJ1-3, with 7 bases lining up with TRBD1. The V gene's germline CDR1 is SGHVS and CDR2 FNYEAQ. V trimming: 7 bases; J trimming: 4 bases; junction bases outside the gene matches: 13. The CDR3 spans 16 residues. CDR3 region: CASTQWTGQHGNTIYF. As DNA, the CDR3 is TGTGCCAGCACTCAATGGACAGGTCAACACGGAAACACCATATATTTT.

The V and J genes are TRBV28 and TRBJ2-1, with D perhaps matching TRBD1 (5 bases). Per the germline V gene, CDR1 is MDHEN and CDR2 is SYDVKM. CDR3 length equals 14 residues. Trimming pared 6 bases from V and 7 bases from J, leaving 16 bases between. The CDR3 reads CASSQFTSGNEQFF. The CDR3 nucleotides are TGTGCCAGCAGCCAATTCACATCAGGGAATGAGCAGTTCTTC.

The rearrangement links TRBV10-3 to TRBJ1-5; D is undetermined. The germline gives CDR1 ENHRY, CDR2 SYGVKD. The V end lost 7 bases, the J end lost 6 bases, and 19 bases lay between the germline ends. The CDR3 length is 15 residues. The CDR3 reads CAIKSSPEGSQPQHF. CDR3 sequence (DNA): TGTGCCATCAAAAGTTCCCCAGAGGGCAGTCAGCCCCAGCATTTT.

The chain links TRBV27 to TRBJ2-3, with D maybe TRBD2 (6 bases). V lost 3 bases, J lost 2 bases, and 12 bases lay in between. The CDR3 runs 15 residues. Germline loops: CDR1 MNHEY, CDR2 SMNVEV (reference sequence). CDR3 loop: CASSFRVAATDTQYF. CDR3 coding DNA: TGTGCCAGCAGTTTCCGAGTAGCGGCCACAGATACGCAGTATTTT.

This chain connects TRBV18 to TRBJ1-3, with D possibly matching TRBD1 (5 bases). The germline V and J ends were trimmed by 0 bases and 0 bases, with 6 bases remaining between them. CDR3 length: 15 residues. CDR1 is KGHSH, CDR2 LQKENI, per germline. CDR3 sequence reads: CASSPPGGSGNTIYF. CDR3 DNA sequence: TGTGCCAGCTCACCACCGGGGGGCTCTGGAAACACCATATATTTT.

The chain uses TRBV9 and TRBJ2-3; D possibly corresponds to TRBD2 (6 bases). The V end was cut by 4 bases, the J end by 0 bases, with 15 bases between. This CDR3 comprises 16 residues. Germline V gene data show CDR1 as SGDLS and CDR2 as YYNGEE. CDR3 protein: CASSPIGGSSTDTQYF. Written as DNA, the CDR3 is TGTGCCAGCAGCCCCATCGGGGGATCTAGCACAGATACGCAGTATTTT.

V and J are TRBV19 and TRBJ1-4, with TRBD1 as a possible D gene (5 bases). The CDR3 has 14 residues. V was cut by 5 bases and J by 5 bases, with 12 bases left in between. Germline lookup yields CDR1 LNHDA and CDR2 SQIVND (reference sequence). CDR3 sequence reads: CASSDRRGNEKLFF. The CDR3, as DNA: TGTGCCAGTAGTGACCGACGGGGGAATGAAAAACTGTTTTTT.

The CDR3 sequence is CASSYRPRAVRTYNEQFF. Written as DNA, the CDR3 is TGTGCCAGCAGTTACCGGCCGAGAGCGGTTAGAACCTACAATGAGCAGTTCTTC. This chain links TRBV6-2 or TRBV6-3 with TRBJ2-1; D perhaps matches TRBD2 (5 bases). The ends were cut back, 2 bases at V and 2 bases at J, with 19 bases in the middle. The CDR3 loop spans 18 amino acids. Germline CDR1 MNHEY, CDR2 SVGEGT.

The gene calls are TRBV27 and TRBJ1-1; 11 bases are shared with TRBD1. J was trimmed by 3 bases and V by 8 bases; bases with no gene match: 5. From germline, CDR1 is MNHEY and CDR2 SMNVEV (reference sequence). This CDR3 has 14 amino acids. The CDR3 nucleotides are TGTGCCAGCCTACGGACAGGGGGCTACACTGAAGCTTTCTTT. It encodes CASLRTGGYTEAFF.